Listed below are T cell receptor beta chains from one sample, sequenced in a study of control samples from healthy donors and cancer patients. Assay used: immunoSEQ multiplex PCR; TCRdb lists only in-frame clones, some missing. This sample carries 210,000 or so clones, about 91% of them seen once, and the ten largest clones take 1.5% to 2%. The specimen was blood. These receptors came from a man aged 25 to 40 in good health. Both conserved end residues are part of each CDR3. Fields, in order: clone size, J gene, V gene, D gene, CDR3 DNA, CDR3 protein. The D gene is left open where the match is weak. Size is omitted from some rows. Given values are once, few, many or a class for expanded clones.

clone size: .
J gene: TRBJ1-6
V gene: TRBV10-3
D gene: .
CDR3 DNA: TGTGCCATCAGTGAGAGCCCTAGGGGTTCCTATAATTCACCCCTCCACTTT
CDR3 protein: CAISESPRGSYNSPLHF

clone size: .
J gene: TRBJ1-2
V gene: TRBV3-1/TRBV3-2
D gene: .
CDR3 DNA: TGTGCCAGCAGCCAAGATTATCAGGGGCTAGGCTACACCTTC
CDR3 protein: CASSQDYQGLGYTF

clone size: .
J gene: TRBJ1-5
V gene: TRBV30
D gene: .
CDR3 DNA: TGTGCCTGGAGTGTTGGTCGGAGCAATCAGCCCCAGCATTTT
CDR3 protein: CAWSVGRSNQPQHF

clone size: .
J gene: TRBJ1-6
V gene: TRBV13
D gene: .
CDR3 DNA: TGTGCCAGCAGCTTAGGCGCAGGGCCTTCACCCCTCCACTTT
CDR3 protein: CASSLGAGPSPLHF

clone size: .
J gene: TRBJ2-7
V gene: TRBV3-1/TRBV3-2
D gene: .
CDR3 DNA: TGTGCCAGCAGCTGGAGCTCCTACGAGCAGTACTTC
CDR3 protein: CASSWSSYEQYF

clone size: .
J gene: TRBJ1-1
V gene: TRBV6-6
D gene: .
CDR3 DNA: TGTGCCAGCTACCCCGGTGGAGACGGTGAAACTGAAGCTTTCTTT
CDR3 protein: CASYPGGDGETEAFF

clone size: .
J gene: TRBJ1-1
V gene: TRBV5-1
D gene: .
CDR3 DNA: TGCGCCAGCAGCCAGGGGACCCGGAACACTGAAGCTTTCTTT
CDR3 protein: CASSQGTRNTEAFF

clone size: .
J gene: TRBJ2-7
V gene: TRBV7-9
D gene: TRBD1
CDR3 DNA: TGTGCCAGCAGCTTTATAGTGACAGGGGGTAGCTCCTACGAGCAGTACTTC
CDR3 protein: CASSFIVTGGSSYEQYF

clone size: .
J gene: TRBJ2-2
V gene: TRBV10-2
D gene: .
CDR3 DNA: TGCGCCAGCAATCGGTTCGGGGTTACCGGGGAGCTGTTTTTT
CDR3 protein: CASNRFGVTGELFF

clone size: .
J gene: TRBJ2-3
V gene: TRBV4-1
D gene: .
CDR3 DNA: TGCGCCAGCAGCCCCCACCGGGGGGCTATGACAGATACGCAGTATTTT
CDR3 protein: CASSPHRGAMTDTQYF

clone size: once
J gene: TRBJ1-5
V gene: TRBV7-2
D gene: .
CDR3 DNA: TGTGCCAGCACCCCAGGAATGGGTCAGCCCCAGCATTTT
CDR3 protein: CASTPGMGQPQHF

clone size: .
J gene: TRBJ1-6
V gene: TRBV27
D gene: .
CDR3 DNA: TGTGCCAGCAGATCCAACAGGGATAATTCACCCCTCCACTTT
CDR3 protein: CASRSNRDNSPLHF